The 7 T cell receptor beta chains below all came from one sample that was sequenced in a study of patients and donors after allogeneic stem cell transplantation. TCRdb used MiXCR to reprocess the RT-PCR reads, holding one entry per CDR3 protein. In the table there are 920,000 or so distinct CDR3 sequences, about 20% of which are singletons. The sample consisted of blood, either unsorted or a sorted T cell fraction (not recorded which). These receptor sequences come from a human donor who was either an allogeneic HSCT recipient or a stem cell or donor lymphocyte infusion donor (not recorded which). It is not recorded whose cells these are; they may come from a transplant donor.

The CDR3 region is CASSLDRQETYEQYF. CDR3 nucleotides: TGTGCCAGCAGCTTAGACCGGCAGGAGACCTACGAGCAGTACTTC. This chain connects TRBV7-2 to TRBJ2-7; D is unclear. The CDR3 has 15 residues. CDR1 SGHTA and CDR2 FQGNSA come from the germline V gene. V lost 1 base, J lost 2 bases, and 12 bases lay in between.

This clonotype was found a few times. The CDR3 sequence: CASSRSDRGNTRSFF. CDR3 coding DNA: TGTGCCAGCAGTCGATCGGACAGGGGGAACACTAGGAGTTTCTTT. The V and J genes are TRBV12-3 or TRBV12-4 and TRBJ1-1; TRBD1 agrees at 10 bases. CDR3 length: 15 residues. V lost 5 bases, J lost 13 bases, and 16 bases stayed unmatched.

The gene calls are TRBV5-1 and TRBJ1-1, with 7 bases lining up with TRBD1. V was clipped by 4 bases and J by 2 bases; unmatched bases: 5. In germline, CDR1 is SGHRS, CDR2 YFSETQ. This CDR3 has 14 amino acids. DNA of the CDR3: TGCGCCAGCAGCGCGGACAGGCTTAACACTGAAGCTTTCTTT. Residues: CASSADRLNTEAFF.

This clonotype showed up just a few times. The genes are TRBV7-2 and TRBJ2-3; TRBD2 matches at 7 bases. Germline CDR1 reads SGHTA; CDR2 reads FQGNSA. V lost 5 bases, J lost 2 bases, and 10 bases stayed unmatched. The CDR3 is made up of 16 amino acids. The CDR3 bases are TGTGCCAGCAGCCTCTCGAGGGGACTATCCACAGATACGCAGTATTTT. Protein product: CASSLSRGLSTDTQYF. The full variable domain, with the rest looked up from reference TRBV7-2 and TRBJ2-3, is GAGVSQSPSNKVTEKGKDVELRCDPISGHTALYWYRQSLGQGLEFLIYFQGNSAPDKSGLPSDRFSAERTGGSVSTLTIQRTQQEDSAVYLCASSLSRGLSTDTQYFGPGTRLTVL.

This chain links TRBV5-4 with TRBJ2-3; the D gene could be TRBD1 or TRBD2 (5 bases each). Germline V lookup: CDR1 SGHNT, CDR2 YYREEE (reference sequence). The ends were cut back, 2 bases at V and 4 bases at J, with 14 bases in the middle. This CDR3 has 15 residues. The CDR3: CASSFPGPWADTQYF. The CDR3 DNA sequence: TGTGCCAGCAGCTTTCCGGGGCCATGGGCAGATACGCAGTATTTT.

The chain recombines TRBV7-2 with TRBJ1-2; D is possibly TRBD1 (6 bases). Looked up from germline, CDR1 is SGHTA and CDR2 is FQGNSA. V lost 5 bases and J 4 bases, leaving 17 bases between the germline ends. This CDR3 has 15 amino acids. CDR3: CASSLSTNRAYGYTF. The DNA of the CDR3 is TGTGCCAGCAGCCTTTCCACAAACAGGGCCTATGGCTACACCTTC. Supplemented by reference TRBV7-2 and TRBJ1-2, the full variable domain reads GAGVSQSPSNKVTEKGKDVELRCDPISGHTALYWYRQSLGQGLEFLIYFQGNSAPDKSGLPSDRFSAERTGGSVSTLTIQRTQQEDSAVYLCASSLSTNRAYGYTFGSGTRLTVV.

This chain links TRBV27 with TRBJ1-1; no firm D call. This CDR3 spans 13 amino acids. Trimming pared 4 bases from V and 7 bases from J, leaving 13 bases between. CDR1 is MNHEY, CDR2 SMNVEV, per germline (reference sequence). The CDR3 loop reads CASSWAGVDEAFF. In DNA, the CDR3 is TGTGCCAGCAGTTGGGCGGGCGTAGATGAAGCTTTCTTT.